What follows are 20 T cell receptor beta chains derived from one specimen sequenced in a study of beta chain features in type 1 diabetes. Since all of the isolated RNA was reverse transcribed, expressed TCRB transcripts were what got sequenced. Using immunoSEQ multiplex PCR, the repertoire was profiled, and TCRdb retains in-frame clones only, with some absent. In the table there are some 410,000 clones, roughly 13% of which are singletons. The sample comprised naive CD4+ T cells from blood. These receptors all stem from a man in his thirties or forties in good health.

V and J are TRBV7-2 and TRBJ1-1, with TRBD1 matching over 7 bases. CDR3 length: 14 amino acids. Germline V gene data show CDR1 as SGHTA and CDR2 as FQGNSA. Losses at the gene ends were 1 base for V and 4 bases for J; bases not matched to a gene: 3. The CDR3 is CASSLDRGGTEAFF. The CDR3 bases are TGTGCCAGCAGCTTAGACAGGGGCGGCACTGAAGCTTTCTTT.

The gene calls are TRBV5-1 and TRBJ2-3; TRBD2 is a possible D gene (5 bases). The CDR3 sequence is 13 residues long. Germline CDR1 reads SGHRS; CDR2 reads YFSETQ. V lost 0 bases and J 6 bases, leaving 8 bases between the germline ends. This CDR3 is CASSLVARDTQYF. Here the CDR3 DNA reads TGCGCCAGCAGCTTGGTAGCGCGCGATACGCAGTATTTT. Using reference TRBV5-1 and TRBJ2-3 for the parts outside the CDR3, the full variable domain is KAGVTQTPRYLIKTRGQQVTLSCSPISGHRSVSWYQQTPGQGLQFLFEYFSETQRNKGNFPGRFSGRQFSNSRSEMNVSTLELGDSALYLCASSLVARDTQYFGPGTRLTVL.

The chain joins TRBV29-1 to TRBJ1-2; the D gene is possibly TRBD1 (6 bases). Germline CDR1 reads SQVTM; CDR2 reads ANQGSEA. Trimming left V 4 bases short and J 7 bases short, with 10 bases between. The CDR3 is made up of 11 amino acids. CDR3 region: CSVASGVGYTF. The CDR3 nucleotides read TGCAGCGTTGCGTCAGGGGTTGGCTACACCTTC.

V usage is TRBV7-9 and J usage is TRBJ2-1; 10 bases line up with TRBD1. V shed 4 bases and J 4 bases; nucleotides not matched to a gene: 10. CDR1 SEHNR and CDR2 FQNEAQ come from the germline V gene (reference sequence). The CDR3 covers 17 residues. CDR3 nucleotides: TGTGCCAGCAGCTCGACGCTACGGACAGGGGGTTACAATGAGCAGTTCTTC. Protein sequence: CASSSTLRTGGYNEQFF.

CDR3 in DNA: TGTGCCACCTTTTCAGGAGCATCCTACGAGCAGTACTTC. It specifies CATFSGASYEQYF. V usage is TRBV6-5 and J usage is TRBJ2-7; D call uncertain. The V gene's germline CDR1 is MNHEY and CDR2 SVGAGI. Deletions cut 10 bases from V and 1 base from J, with 14 bases between. CDR3 length equals 13 residues.

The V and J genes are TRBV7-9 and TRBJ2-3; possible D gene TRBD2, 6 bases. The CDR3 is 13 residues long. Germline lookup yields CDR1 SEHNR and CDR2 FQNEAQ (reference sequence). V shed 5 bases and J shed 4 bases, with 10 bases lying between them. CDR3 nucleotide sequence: TGTGCCAGCAGCGTGGCGGGGTCAGATACGCAGTATTTT. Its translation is CASSVAGSDTQYF. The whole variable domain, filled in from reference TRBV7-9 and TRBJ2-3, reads DTGVSQNPRHKITKRGQNVTFRCDPISEHNRLYWYRQTLGQGPEFLTYFQNEAQLEKSRLLSDRFSAERPKGSFSTLEIQRTEQGDSAMYLCASSVAGSDTQYFGPGTRLTVL.

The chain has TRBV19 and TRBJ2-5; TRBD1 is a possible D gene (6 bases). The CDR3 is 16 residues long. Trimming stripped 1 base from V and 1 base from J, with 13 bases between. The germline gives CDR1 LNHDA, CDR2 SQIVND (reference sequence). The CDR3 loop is CASSIVSVGAQETQYF. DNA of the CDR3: TGTGCCAGTAGTATAGTCTCTGTGGGGGCCCAAGAGACCCAGTACTTC. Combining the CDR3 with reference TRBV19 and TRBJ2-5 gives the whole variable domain DGGITQSPKYLFRKEGQNVTLSCEQNLNHDAMYWYRQDPGQGLRLIYYSQIVNDFQKGDIAEGYSVSREKKESFPLTVTSAQKNPTAFYLCASSIVSVGAQETQYFGPGTRLLVL.

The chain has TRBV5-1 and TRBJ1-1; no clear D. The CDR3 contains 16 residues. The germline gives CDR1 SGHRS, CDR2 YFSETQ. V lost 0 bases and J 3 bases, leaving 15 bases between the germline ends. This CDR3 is CASSLGTLTADTEAFF. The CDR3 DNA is TGCGCCAGCAGCTTGGGGACCCTCACCGCTGACACTGAAGCTTTCTTT.

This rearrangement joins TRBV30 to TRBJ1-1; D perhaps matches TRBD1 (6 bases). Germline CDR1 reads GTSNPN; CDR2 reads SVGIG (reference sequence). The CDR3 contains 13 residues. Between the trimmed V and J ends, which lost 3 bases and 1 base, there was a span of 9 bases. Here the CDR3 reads CAWRDSWNTEAFF. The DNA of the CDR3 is TGTGCCTGGAGGGACAGCTGGAACACTGAAGCTTTCTTT. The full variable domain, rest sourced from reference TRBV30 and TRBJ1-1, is SQTIHQWPATLVQPVGSPLSLECTVEGTSNPNLYWYRQAAGRGLQLLFYSVGIGQISSEVPQNLSASRPQDRQFILSSKKLLLSDSGFYLCAWRDSWNTEAFFGQGTRLTVV.

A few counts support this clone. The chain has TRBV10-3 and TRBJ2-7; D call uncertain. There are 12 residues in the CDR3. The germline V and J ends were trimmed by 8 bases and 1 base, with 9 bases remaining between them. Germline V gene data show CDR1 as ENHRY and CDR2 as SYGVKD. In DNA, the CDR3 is TGTGCCATCGAGTCCAGTTCCTACGAGCAGTACTTC. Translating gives CAIESSSYEQYF.

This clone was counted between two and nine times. The CDR3 nucleotides are TGCGCCAGCAGCCAAGTAGGGAGCGGGGGGTTGGATACGCAGTATTTT. It translates to CASSQVGSGGLDTQYF. The J gene is TRBJ2-3, the V gene TRBV4-3; 9 nucleotides agree with TRBD2. Germline CDR1 LGHNA, CDR2 YSLEER. The CDR3 is 16 residues long. Trimming removed 1 base from V and 6 bases from J; junction bases left unmatched: 8.

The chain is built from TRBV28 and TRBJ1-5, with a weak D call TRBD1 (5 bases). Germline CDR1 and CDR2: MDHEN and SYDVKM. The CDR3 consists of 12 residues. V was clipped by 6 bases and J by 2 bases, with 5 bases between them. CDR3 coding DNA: TGTGCCAGCAGACAGGGCAATCAGCCCCAGCATTTT. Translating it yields CASRQGNQPQHF.

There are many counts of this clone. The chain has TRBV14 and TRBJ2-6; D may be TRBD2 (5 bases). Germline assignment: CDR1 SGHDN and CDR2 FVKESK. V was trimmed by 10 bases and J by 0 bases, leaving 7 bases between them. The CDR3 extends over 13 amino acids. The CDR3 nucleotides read TGTGCCACACGGGACTCTGGGGCCAACGTCCTGACTTTC. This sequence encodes CATRDSGANVLTF.

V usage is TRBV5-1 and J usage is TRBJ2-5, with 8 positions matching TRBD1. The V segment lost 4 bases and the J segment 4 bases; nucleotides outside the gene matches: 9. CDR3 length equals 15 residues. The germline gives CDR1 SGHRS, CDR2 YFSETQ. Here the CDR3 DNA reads TGCGCCAGCAGCCACGAACCGACAGGGGCAGAGACCCAGTACTTC. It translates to CASSHEPTGAETQYF.

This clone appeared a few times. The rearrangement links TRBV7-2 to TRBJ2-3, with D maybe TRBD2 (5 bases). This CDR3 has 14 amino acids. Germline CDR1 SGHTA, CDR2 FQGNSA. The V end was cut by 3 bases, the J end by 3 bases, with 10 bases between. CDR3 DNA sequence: TGTGCCAGCAGCTTGAGCAGGACTACAGATACGCAGTATTTT. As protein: CASSLSRTTDTQYF.

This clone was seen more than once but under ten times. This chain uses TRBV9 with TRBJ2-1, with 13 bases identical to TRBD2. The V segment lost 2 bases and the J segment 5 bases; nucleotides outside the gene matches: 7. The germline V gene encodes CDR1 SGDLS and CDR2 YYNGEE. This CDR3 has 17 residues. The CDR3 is CASSVGLAGYLDNEQFF. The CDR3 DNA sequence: TGTGCCAGCAGCGTGGGACTAGCGGGGTATTTGGACAATGAGCAGTTCTTC.

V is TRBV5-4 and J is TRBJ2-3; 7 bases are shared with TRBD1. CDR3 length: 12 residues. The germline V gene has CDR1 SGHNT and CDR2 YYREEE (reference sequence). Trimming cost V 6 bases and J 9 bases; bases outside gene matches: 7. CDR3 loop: CASTSTGNTQYF. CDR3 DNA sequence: TGTGCCAGCACCTCGACAGGGAACACGCAGTATTTT.

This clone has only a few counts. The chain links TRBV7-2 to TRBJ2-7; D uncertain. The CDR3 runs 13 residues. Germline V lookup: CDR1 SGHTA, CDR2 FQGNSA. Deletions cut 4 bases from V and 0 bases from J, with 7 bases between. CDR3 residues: CASSYRYSYEQYV. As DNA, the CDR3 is TGTGCCAGCAGCTACCGGTACTCCTACGAGCAGTACGTC.

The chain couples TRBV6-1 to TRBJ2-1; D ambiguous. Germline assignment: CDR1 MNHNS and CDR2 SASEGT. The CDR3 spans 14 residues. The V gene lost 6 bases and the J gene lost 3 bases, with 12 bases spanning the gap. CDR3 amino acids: CASRGGSRYNEQFF. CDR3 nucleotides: TGTGCCAGCAGGGGTGGTAGTCGCTACAATGAGCAGTTCTTC.

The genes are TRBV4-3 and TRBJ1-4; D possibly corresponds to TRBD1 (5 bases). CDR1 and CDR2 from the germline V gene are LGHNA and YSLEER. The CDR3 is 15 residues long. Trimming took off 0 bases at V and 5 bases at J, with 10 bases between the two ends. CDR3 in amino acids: CASSQEQYRNEKLFF. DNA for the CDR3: TGCGCCAGCAGCCAAGAACAGTACAGGAATGAAAAACTGTTTTTT.